A selection of T cell receptor beta chains follows, all from one sample in a study of shared clonotypes between healthy human individuals. Profiled with immunoSEQ multiplex PCR; TCRdb holds only in-frame clones, not every one. The repertoire has around 560,000 clones, 95% of them found once; the top ten carry approximately 0.11%. Sequenced: naive CD8+ T cells sorted from blood. These receptors were obtained from a woman aged 25 to 39 in good health. Both conserved end residues are part of each CDR3. Fields, in order: V gene, J gene, CDR3 protein.

v_gene: TRBV4-1
j_gene: TRBJ2-3
CDR3aa: CASSQDPRRGIAGPTDTQYF

v_gene: TRBV7-9
j_gene: TRBJ2-7
CDR3aa: CASSPARGREEYEQYF

v_gene: TRBV28
j_gene: TRBJ2-7
CDR3aa: CASSSTRSEQYF

v_gene: TRBV27
j_gene: TRBJ2-2
CDR3aa: CASSWTAGELFF

v_gene: TRBV28
j_gene: TRBJ2-2
CDR3aa: CASSPSESNTGELFF

v_gene: TRBV9
j_gene: TRBJ1-1
CDR3aa: CASSAPSGEDTEAFF

v_gene: TRBV29-1
j_gene: TRBJ1-3
CDR3aa: CSVERQGHGNTIYF

v_gene: TRBV28
j_gene: TRBJ2-7
CDR3aa: CASSLAGGTHEQYF

v_gene: TRBV5-8
j_gene: TRBJ1-5
CDR3aa: CASSLGQGPNQPQHF

v_gene: TRBV7-8
j_gene: TRBJ1-2
CDR3aa: CASLTRAGGYTF

v_gene: TRBV7-9
j_gene: TRBJ2-7
CDR3aa: CASSLVPGEQYF

v_gene: TRBV6-5
j_gene: TRBJ2-5
CDR3aa: CASSYRFQGFQETQYF

v_gene: TRBV4-1
j_gene: TRBJ2-7
CDR3aa: CASSPGVSYEQYF

v_gene: TRBV19
j_gene: TRBJ1-1
CDR3aa: CASSIDLLGGQDQNTEAFF

v_gene: TRBV7-9
j_gene: TRBJ2-2
CDR3aa: CASREGTSRGELFF

v_gene: TRBV30
j_gene: TRBJ2-7
CDR3aa: CAWSRAGRPYEQYF

v_gene: TRBV7-8
j_gene: TRBJ2-2
CDR3aa: CASTLGGLGAGELFF

v_gene: TRBV5-1
j_gene: TRBJ2-2
CDR3aa: CASSLASTGAGELFF

v_gene: TRBV4-1
j_gene: TRBJ1-6
CDR3aa: CASSPRDTLGGSPLHF

v_gene: TRBV4-1
j_gene: TRBJ2-2
CDR3aa: CASSQFNTGELFF

v_gene: TRBV6-1
j_gene: TRBJ2-7
CDR3aa: CASSDLGGREQYF

v_gene: TRBV27
j_gene: TRBJ2-7
CDR3aa: CASSLSVTGSTLYEQYF

v_gene: TRBV5-8
j_gene: TRBJ2-7
CDR3aa: CASSLAAREGTYEQYF

v_gene: TRBV5-4
j_gene: TRBJ1-2
CDR3aa: CASSSGDRANYGYTF

v_gene: TRBV9
j_gene: TRBJ2-7
CDR3aa: CASSVGVAGGVYEQYF

v_gene: TRBV27
j_gene: TRBJ2-7
CDR3aa: CASSLGISSYEQYF

v_gene: TRBV27
j_gene: TRBJ1-1
CDR3aa: CASSLKSLSEAFF

v_gene: TRBV7-2
j_gene: TRBJ1-2
CDR3aa: CASSFGGSDGYTF

v_gene: TRBV5-1
j_gene: TRBJ2-1
CDR3aa: CASSLQWEGVGEQFF

v_gene: TRBV13
j_gene: TRBJ2-3
CDR3aa: CASSLGLAGGTDTQYF

v_gene: TRBV28
j_gene: TRBJ2-7
CDR3aa: CASTRDGWVYEQYF

v_gene: TRBV2
j_gene: TRBJ2-5
CDR3aa: CASSEVTIETQYF

v_gene: TRBV11-2
j_gene: TRBJ2-7
CDR3aa: CASSQTGSYEQYF

v_gene: TRBV6-1
j_gene: TRBJ1-5
CDR3aa: CASNGPFNQPQHF

v_gene: TRBV19
j_gene: TRBJ1-1
CDR3aa: CASSLSFPGQEAFF

v_gene: TRBV7-9
j_gene: TRBJ2-7
CDR3aa: CASGDGPTYEQYF

v_gene: TRBV28
j_gene: TRBJ2-5
CDR3aa: CASSLAWGRETQYF

v_gene: TRBV19
j_gene: TRBJ2-1
CDR3aa: CASSIQTSGNEQFF

v_gene: TRBV10-3
j_gene: TRBJ2-1
CDR3aa: CAMGGGSSYNEQFF

v_gene: TRBV7-3
j_gene: TRBJ1-1
CDR3aa: CASSSFHDPGTEAFF

v_gene: TRBV5-6
j_gene: TRBJ2-3
CDR3aa: CASSWTGLTDTQYF

v_gene: TRBV27
j_gene: TRBJ2-2
CDR3aa: CASSLYNTGELFF

v_gene: TRBV14
j_gene: TRBJ1-3
CDR3aa: CASSLRTGPGNTIYF